This T cell receptor (beta chain) appears in the sequencing data of a study of tumor-infiltrating lymphocytes in primary liver carcinoma. Study findings and constraints: Tumors had a significantly higher top-250-clone fraction than blood (p = 0.039).

Co-extraction of both nucleic acids (RNA and DNA) used about 19-33 mg of unsorted bulk tissue. Starting material of 450 to 550 ng total RNA yielded TCR beta cDNA via a constant-region primer. Slightly modified ARM-PCR with three nested multiplex PCR rounds yielded TCR beta libraries. For approximately 11 cycles apiece, the opening two PCR rounds ran with TRBV1-TRBV30 forward primers and a C-beta reverse primer. A single record per CDR3 protein comes from TCRdb applying MiXCR to the multiplex PCR reads. The profile covers 50,000 to 65,000 distinct CDR3 sequences, with over 60% appearing a single time and roughly 40% taken by the ten largest. This CDR3 has 13 residues. Regarding this clonotype: Its antigen is not identified. Since a much larger clone is just one base distant, this may be a read error.

The specimen sequenced was liver tumor tissue from sampling region 4. Subset described: tumor region T4, right-lateral pole. The genes are TRBV12-3 or TRBV12-4 and TRBJ2-5, with D maybe TRBD2 (6 bases). The receptor comes from a man in his forties with primary liver carcinoma and hepatitis B virus infection. The CDR3 reads CTSSWGQGGTQYF. The CDR3 nucleotides are TGTACCAGCAGTTGGGGTCAGGGAGGGACCCAGTACTTC.